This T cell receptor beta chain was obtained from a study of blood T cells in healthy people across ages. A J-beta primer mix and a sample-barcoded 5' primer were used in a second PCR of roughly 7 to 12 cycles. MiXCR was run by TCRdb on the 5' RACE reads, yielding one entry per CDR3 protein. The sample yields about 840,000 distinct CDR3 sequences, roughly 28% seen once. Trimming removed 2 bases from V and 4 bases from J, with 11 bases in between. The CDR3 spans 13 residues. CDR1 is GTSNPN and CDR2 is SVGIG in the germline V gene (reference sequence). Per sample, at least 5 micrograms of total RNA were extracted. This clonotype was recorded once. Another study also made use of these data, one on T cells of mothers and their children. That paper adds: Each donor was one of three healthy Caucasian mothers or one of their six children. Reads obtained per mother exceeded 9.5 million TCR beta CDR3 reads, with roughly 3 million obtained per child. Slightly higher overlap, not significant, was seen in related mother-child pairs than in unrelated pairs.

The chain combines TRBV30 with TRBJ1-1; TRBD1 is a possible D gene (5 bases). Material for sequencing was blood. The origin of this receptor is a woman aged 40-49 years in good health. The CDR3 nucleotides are TGTGCCTGGAGTCGATGGGGCGGCACTGAAGCTTTCTTT. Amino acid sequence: CAWSRWGGTEAFF.